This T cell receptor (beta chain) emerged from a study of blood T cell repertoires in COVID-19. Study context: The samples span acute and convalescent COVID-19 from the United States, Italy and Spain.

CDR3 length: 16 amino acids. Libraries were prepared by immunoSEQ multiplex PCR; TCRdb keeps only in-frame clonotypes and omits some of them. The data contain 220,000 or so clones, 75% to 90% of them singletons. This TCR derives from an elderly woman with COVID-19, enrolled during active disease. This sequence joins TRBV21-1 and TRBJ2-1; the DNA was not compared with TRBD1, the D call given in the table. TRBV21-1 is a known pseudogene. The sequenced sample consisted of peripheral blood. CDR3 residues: CASSKGDRGHYNEQFF. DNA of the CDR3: TGTGCCAGCAGCAAAGGGGACAGGGGCCATTACAATGAGCAGTTCTTC.